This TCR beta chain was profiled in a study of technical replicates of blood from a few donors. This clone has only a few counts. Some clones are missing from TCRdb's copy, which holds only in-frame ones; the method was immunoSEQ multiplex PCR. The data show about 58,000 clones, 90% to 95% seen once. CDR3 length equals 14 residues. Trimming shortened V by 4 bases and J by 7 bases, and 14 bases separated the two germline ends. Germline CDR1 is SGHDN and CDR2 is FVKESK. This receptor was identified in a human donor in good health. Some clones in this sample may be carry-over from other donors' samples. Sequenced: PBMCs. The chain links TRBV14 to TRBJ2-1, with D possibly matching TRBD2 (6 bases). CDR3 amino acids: CASSLIGGANEQFF. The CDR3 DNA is TGTGCCAGCAGCCTCATCGGAGGGGCAAATGAGCAGTTCTTC.